Sequencing of this T cell receptor beta chain was carried out in a study of cytomegalovirus exposure and HLA in healthy donors. About the study: Of several hundred genotyped donors, roughly 76% grouped in the Caucasian-associated ancestry cluster. General study results and limits: The authors enumerated over 150 TCR beta chains as linked to cytomegalovirus.

Concerning this clone itself: The antigen remains undetermined.

The CDR3 runs 15 residues. Trimming pared 6 bases from V and 3 bases from J, leaving 14 bases between. Germline V lookup: CDR1 MNHEY, CDR2 SMNVEV (reference sequence). Primers for the PCR totalled 60 Vbeta and 13 Jbeta. Using immunoSEQ multiplex PCR, the repertoire was profiled, and TCRdb retains in-frame clones only, with some absent. The data contain some 85,000 clones, roughly 84% of them seen just once; the ten biggest clones take up approximately 2.4%. The genes are TRBV27 and TRBJ1-4, with a possible D match to TRBD1 (5 bases). The specimen was PBMCs. This receptor was identified in a woman aged 50 to 65 in good health and CMV-seronegative. This CDR3 is CASRPGGAPNEKLFF. The CDR3 nucleotides read TGTGCCAGCAGACCAGGCGGGGCACCTAATGAAAAACTGTTTTTT.